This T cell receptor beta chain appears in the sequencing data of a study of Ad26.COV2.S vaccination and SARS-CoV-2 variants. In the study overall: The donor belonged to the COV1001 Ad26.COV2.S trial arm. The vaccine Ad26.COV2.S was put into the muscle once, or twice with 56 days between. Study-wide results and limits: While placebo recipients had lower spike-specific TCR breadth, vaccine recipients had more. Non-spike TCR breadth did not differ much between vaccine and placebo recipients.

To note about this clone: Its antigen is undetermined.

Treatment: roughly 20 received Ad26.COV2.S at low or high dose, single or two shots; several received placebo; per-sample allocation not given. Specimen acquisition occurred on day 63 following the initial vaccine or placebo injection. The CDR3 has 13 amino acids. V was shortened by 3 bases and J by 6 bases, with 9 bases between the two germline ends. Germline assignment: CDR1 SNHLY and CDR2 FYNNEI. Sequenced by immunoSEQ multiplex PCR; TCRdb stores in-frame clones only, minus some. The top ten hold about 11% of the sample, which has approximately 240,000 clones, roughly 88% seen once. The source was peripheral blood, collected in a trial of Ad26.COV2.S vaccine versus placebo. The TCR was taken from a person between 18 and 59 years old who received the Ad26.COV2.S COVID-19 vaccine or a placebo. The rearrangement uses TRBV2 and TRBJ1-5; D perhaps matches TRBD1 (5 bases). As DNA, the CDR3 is TGTGCCAGCAGTGACCGGGGCCGTCAGCCCCAGCATTTT. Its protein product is CASSDRGRQPQHF.